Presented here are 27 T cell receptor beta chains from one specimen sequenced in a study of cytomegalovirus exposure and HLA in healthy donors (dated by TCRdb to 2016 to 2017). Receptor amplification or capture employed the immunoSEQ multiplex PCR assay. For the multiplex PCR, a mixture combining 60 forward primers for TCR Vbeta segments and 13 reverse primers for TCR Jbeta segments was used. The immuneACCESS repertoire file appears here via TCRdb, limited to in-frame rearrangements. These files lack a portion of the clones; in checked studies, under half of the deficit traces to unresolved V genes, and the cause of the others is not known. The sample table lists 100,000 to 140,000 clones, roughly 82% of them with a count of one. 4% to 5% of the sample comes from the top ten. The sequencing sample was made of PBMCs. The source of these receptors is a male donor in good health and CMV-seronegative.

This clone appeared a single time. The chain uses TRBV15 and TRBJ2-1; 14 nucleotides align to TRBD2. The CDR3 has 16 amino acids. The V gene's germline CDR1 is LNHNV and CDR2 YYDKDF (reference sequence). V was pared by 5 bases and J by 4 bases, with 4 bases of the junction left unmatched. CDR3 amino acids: CATSRGTSGRYNEQFF. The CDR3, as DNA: TGTGCCACCAGCCGAGGGACTAGCGGGAGATACAATGAGCAGTTCTTC.

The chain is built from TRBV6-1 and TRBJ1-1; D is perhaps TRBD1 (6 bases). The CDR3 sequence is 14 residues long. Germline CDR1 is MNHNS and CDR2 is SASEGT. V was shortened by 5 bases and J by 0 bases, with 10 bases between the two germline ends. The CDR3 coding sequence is TGTGCCAGCAGTAGGACAGCGATGAACACTGAAGCTTTCTTT. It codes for CASSRTAMNTEAFF.

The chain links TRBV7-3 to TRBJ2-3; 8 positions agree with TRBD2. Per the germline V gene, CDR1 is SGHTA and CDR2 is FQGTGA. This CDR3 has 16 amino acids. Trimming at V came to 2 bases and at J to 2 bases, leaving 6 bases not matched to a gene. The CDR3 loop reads CASSLSTGGYTDTQYF. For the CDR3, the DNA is TGTGCCAGCAGCTTATCGACGGGAGGGTACACAGATACGCAGTATTTT.

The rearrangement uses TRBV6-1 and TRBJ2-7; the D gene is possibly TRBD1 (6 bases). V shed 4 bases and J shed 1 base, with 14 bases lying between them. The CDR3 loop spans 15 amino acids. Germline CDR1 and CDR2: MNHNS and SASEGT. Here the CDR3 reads CASSVEGVGSYEQYF. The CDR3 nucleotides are TGTGCCAGCAGTGTCGAGGGGGTGGGGTCCTACGAGCAGTACTTC.

The CDR3 loop reads CASSDSIAGNNEQFF. The CDR3 region has the DNA TGTGCCAGCAGTGACTCGATAGCAGGGAACAATGAGCAGTTCTTC. The chain employs TRBV6-4 and TRBJ2-1; possibly TRBD1 for D (5 bases). Germline V gene lookup returns CDR1 MRHNA and CDR2 SNTAGT. CDR3 size: 15 residues. The V end lost 0 bases, the J end lost 5 bases, and 11 bases lay between the germline ends.

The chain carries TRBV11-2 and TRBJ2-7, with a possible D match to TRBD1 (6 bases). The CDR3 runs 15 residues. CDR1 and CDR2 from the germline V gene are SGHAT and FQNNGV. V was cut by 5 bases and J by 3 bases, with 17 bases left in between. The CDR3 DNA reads TGTGCCAGCAGCCGCCACCAGGGGAATAACTACGAGCAGTACTTC. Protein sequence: CASSRHQGNNYEQYF. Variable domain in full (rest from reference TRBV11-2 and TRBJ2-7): EAGVAQSPRYKIIEKRQSVAFWCNPISGHATLYWYQQILGQGPKLLIQFQNNGVVDDSQLPKDRFSAERLKGVDSTLKIQPAKLEDSAVYLCASSRHQGNNYEQYFGPGTRLTVT.

CDR3 DNA sequence: TGTGCCAGCAGTGATATAGCGGGCTCCTACAATGAGCAGTTCTTC. Protein: CASSDIAGSYNEQFF. The chain combines TRBV6-4 with TRBJ2-1; 7 positions match TRBD2. Germline V gives CDR1 MRHNA, CDR2 SNTAGT. The CDR3 loop spans 15 amino acids. The trim removed 3 bases at V and 0 bases at J, leaving 2 bases unmatched.

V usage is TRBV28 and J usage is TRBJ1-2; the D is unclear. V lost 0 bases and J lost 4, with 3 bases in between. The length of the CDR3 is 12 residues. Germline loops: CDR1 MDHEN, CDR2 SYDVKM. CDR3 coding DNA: TGTGCCAGCAGTTTATGGAGCTATGGCTACACCTTC. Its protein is CASSLWSYGYTF.

DNA for the CDR3: TGTGCCAGCAGCTCCCTCGGGGGGGACTACGAGCAGTACTTC. This codes for CASSSLGGDYEQYF. The chain is built from TRBV11-1 and TRBJ2-7, with 8 nucleotides matching TRBD2. Trimming cost V 4 bases and J 3 bases; bases outside gene matches: 5. Per germline, CDR1 SGHAT and CDR2 FQDESV (reference sequence). CDR3 length equals 14 residues.

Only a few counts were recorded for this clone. CDR3 sequence: CASRRGQGRYLSHQFF. Written as DNA, the CDR3 is TGTGCCAGCAGAAGGGGACAGGGACGCTATCTTTCTCATCAGTTCTTT. The chain couples TRBV6-6 to TRBJ1-1, with 9 bases aligning to TRBD1. With V trimmed by 6 bases and J by 14 bases, 22 bases remained unmatched. The CDR3 is 16 amino acids. From germline, CDR1 is MNHNY and CDR2 SVGAGI (reference sequence).

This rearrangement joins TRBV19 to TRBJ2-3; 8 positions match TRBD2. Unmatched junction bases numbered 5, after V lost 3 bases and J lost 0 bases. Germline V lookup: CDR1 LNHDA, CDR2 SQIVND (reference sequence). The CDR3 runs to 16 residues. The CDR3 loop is CASSIQIAGSTDTQYF. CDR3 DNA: TGTGCCAGTAGTATCCAAATAGCGGGGAGCACAGATACGCAGTATTTT. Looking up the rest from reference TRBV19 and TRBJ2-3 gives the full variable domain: DGGITQSPKYLFRKEGQNVTLSCEQNLNHDAMYWYRQDPGQGLRLIYYSQIVNDFQKGDIAEGYSVSREKKESFPLTVTSAQKNPTAFYLCASSIQIAGSTDTQYFGPGTRLTVL.

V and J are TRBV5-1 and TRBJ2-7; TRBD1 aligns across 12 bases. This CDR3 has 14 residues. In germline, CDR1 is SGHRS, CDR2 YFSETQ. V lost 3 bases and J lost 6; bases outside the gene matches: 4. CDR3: CASSWDRGLSEQYF. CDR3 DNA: TGCGCCAGCAGCTGGGACAGGGGGCTAAGCGAGCAGTACTTC.

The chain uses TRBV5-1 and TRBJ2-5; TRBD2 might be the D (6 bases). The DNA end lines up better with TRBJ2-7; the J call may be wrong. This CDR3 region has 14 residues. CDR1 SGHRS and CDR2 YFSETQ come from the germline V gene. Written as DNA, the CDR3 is TGCGCCAGCAGCGACAAAGGGACTTACTACGAGCAGTACTTC. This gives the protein CASSDKGTYYEQYF.

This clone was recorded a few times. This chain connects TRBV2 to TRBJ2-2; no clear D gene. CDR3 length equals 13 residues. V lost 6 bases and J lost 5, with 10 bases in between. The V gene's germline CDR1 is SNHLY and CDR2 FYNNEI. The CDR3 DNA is TGTGCCAGCAGACCGCCAGCGACCGGGGAGCTGTTTTTT. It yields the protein CASRPPATGELFF.

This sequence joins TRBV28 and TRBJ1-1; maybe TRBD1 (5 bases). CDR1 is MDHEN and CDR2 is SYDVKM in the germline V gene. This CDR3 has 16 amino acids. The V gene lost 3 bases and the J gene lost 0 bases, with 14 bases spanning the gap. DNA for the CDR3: TGTGCCAGCAGTTTTCGCCAGGGAAGTATGAACACTGAAGCTTTCTTT. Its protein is CASSFRQGSMNTEAFF.

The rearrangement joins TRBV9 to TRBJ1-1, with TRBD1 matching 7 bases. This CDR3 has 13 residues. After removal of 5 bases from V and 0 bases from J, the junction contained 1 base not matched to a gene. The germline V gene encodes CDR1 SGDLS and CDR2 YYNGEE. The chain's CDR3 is CASRGQMNTEAFF. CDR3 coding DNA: TGTGCCAGCAGGGGACAGATGAACACTGAAGCTTTCTTT.

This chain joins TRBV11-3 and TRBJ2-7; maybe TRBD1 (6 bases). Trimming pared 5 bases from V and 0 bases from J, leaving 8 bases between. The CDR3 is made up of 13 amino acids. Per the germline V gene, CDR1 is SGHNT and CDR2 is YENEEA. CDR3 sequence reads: CASSPQGSYEQYF. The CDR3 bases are TGTGCCAGCAGCCCACAGGGCTCCTACGAGCAGTACTTC.

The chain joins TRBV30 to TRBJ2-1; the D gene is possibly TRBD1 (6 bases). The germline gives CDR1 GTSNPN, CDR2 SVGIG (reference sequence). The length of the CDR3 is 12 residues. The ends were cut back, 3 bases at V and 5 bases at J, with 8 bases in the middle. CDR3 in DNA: TGTGCCTGGAGACAGGGCCACAATGAGCAGTTCTTC. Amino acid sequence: CAWRQGHNEQFF. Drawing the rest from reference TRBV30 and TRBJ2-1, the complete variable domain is SQTIHQWPATLVQPVGSPLSLECTVEGTSNPNLYWYRQAAGRGLQLLFYSVGIGQISSEVPQNLSASRPQDRQFILSSKKLLLSDSGFYLCAWRQGHNEQFFGPGTRLTVL.

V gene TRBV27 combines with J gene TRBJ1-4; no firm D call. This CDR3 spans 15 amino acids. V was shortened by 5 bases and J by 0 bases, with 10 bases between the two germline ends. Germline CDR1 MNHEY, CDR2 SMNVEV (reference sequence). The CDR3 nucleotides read TGTGCCAGCAGTCTCAACCGAGCAACTAATGAAAAACTGTTTTTT. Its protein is CASSLNRATNEKLFF.

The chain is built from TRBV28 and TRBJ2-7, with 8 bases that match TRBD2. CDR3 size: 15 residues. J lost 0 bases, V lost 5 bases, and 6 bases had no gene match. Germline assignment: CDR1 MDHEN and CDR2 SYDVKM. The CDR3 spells CASSVGTSSSYEQYF. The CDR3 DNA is TGTGCCAGCAGTGTCGGGACTAGTAGCTCCTACGAGCAGTACTTC.

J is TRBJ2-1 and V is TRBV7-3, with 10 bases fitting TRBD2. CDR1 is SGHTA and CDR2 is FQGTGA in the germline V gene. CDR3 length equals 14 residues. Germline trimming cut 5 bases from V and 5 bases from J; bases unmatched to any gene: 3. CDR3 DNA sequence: TGTGCCAGCAGCACCGGACTAGCGGACAATGAGCAGTTCTTC. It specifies CASSTGLADNEQFF.

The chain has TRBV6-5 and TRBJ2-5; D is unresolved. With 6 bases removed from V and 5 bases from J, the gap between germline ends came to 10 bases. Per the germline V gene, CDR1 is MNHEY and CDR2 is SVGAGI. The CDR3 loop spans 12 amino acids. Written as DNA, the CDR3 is TGTGCCAGCAGCCCGAGTCGGGAGACCCAGTACTTC. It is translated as CASSPSRETQYF.

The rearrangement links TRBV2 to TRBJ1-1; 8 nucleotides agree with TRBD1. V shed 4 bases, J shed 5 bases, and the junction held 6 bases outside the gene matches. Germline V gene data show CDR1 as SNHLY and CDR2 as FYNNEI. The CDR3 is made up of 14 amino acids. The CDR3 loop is CASSARGRVTEAFF. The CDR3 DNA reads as TGTGCCAGCAGTGCCAGGGGGCGCGTTACTGAAGCTTTCTTT. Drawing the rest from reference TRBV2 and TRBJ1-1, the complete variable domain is EPEVTQTPSHQVTQMGQEVILRCVPISNHLYFYWYRQILGQKVEFLVSFYNNEISEKSEIFDDQFSVERPDGSNFTLKIRSTKLEDSAMYFCASSARGRVTEAFFGQGTRLTVV.

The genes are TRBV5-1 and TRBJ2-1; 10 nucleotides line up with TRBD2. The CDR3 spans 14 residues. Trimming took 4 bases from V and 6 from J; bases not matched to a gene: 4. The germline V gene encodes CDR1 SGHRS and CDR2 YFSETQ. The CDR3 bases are TGCGCCAGCAGCCTCGGGACTAGCGCCAATGAGCAGTTCTTC. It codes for CASSLGTSANEQFF.

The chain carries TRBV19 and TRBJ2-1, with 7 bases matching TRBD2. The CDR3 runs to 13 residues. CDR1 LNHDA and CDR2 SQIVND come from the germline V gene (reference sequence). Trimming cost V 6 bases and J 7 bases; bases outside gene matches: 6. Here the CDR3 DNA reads TGTGCCAGTAGGGAAGCGGGGAATAATGAGCAGTTCTTC. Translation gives CASREAGNNEQFF.

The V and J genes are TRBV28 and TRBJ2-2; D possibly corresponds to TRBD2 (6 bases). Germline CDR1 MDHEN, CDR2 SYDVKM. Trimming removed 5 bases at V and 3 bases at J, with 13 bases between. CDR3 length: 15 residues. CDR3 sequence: CASSVRGIDTGELFF. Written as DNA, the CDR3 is TGTGCCAGCAGTGTACGGGGGATAGACACCGGGGAGCTGTTTTTT.

The CDR3 protein is CSVLWPAKNIQYF. CDR3 in DNA: TGCAGCGTTCTCTGGCCAGCCAAAAACATTCAGTACTTC. The V and J genes are TRBV29-1 and TRBJ2-4; no definite D call. Trimming pared 5 bases from V and 0 bases from J, leaving 8 bases between. This CDR3 has 13 amino acids. CDR1 and CDR2 from the germline V gene are SQVTM and ANQGSEA.